This T cell receptor (beta chain) was identified in a study of blood T cell repertoires in COVID-19. Across the study: COVID-19 samples from acute and convalescent phases originated in the United States, Italy and Spain. T cells, B-cell-depleted T cells, or PBMCs provided the cDNA or gDNA that served as material.

Clinical history as reported by participants underpinned cohort assignment. Cohort 3 donors were reported recovered after two negative PCRs, clearance, or symptom resolution. Here immunoSEQ multiplex PCR was the method, and the copy in TCRdb shows in-frame clones only, minus some. This sample has about 150,000 clones, with roughly 85% found just once. This CDR3 comprises 13 residues. Germline CDR1 SNHLY, CDR2 FYNNEI. Trimming took off 7 bases at V and 2 bases at J, with 9 bases between the two ends. The chain employs TRBV2 and TRBJ1-3; weak D call: TRBD1 (6 bases). The sequencing input was PBMCs or T cells enriched from blood (not recorded which). The sequence was collected from a man aged 45-60 years who had recovered from COVID-19. CDR3 amino acids: CASIRDTGNTIYF. In DNA form, the CDR3 reads TGTGCCAGCATCAGGGACACTGGAAACACCATATATTTT. Combining the CDR3 with reference TRBV2 and TRBJ1-3 gives the whole variable domain EPEVTQTPSHQVTQMGQEVILRCVPISNHLYFYWYRQILGQKVEFLVSFYNNEISEKSEIFDDQFSVERPDGSNFTLKIRSTKLEDSAMYFCASIRDTGNTIYFGEGSWLTVV.